This T cell receptor beta chain was identified in a study of cytomegalovirus exposure and HLA in healthy donors. Study in general: Roughly 180 million T cells yielded approximately 100 million unique TCR beta sequences, as an earlier analysis found.

The V gene's germline CDR1 is SGHNT and CDR2 YYREEE (reference sequence). The V segment lost 0 bases and the J segment 3 bases; nucleotides outside the gene matches: 3. This CDR3 is built from 16 residues. It was with 60 Vbeta and 13 Jbeta primers that the PCR ran. Using immunoSEQ multiplex PCR, the repertoire was profiled, and TCRdb retains in-frame clones only, with some absent. Found here are some 150,000 clones, less than 80% of them singletons; the top ten hold 2.5% to 3%. The sample holds a few counts of this clone. What it recognizes is unknown. Overall study results and limits: A highly shared variant cluster was judged a likely technical artifact. The study assumed roughly uniform donor sequencing depth for presence/absence analyses.

Although they were nominally healthy when sampled, donors likely had unrecorded immune exposures. The gene calls are TRBV5-4 and TRBJ2-1, with 10 positions matching TRBD2. The sample consisted of PBMCs. The source is a man aged 40-49 years in good health and CMV-seronegative. The CDR3 region is CASSLGPSGSYNEQFF. The CDR3 DNA follows: TGTGCCAGCAGCTTGGGGCCTAGCGGGAGCTACAATGAGCAGTTCTTC.